This T cell receptor beta chain comes out of a study of regulatory T cells in long-lasting Graves disease. In germline, CDR1 is DFQATT, CDR2 SNEGSKA (reference sequence). V was trimmed by 6 bases and J by 2 bases, leaving 16 bases between them. CDR3 length equals 15 residues. The time point is: newly diagnosed GD, antithyroid drugs for less than 3 months. PBMC RNA served as the TCR library source. Under American Thyroid Association guidelines, Graves' disease was diagnosed. Remarks on this clonotype: Its matching antigen is unknown. This may come from a read error, since a much larger clone is one base off.

Building the TCR beta libraries relied on iRepertoire HTBI primers, and CDR3 regions underwent Arm-PCR. One entry per CDR3 protein results from TCRdb running MiXCR on the multiplex PCR reads. The sample lists a few hundred thousand distinct CDR3 sequences; roughly 10% were seen once. The study's findings and limits: Under persistent disease, TRBV28, TRBJ1-2 and TRBJ2-5 were used preferentially.

The same sample was also used in a study of T cells in Graves' hyperthyroidism and ophthalmopathy. From that paper: Ophthalmopathy got predicted by the model a median roughly six months before its onset.

The source of this sequence is a woman aged 18 to 35 with Graves disease. The starting material was peripheral blood mononuclear cells (PBMCs), obtained at new diagnosis, from a patient treated with antithyroid drugs. The V call is TRBV20-1, the J call TRBJ1-4, with D hard to call. Here the CDR3 reads CSAPVRGSTNEKLFF. The DNA for the CDR3 is TGCAGTGCCCCCGTCCGGGGATCGACTAATGAAAAACTGTTTTTT.